The 11 T cell receptor beta chains given below trace back to one sample, sequenced in a study of cytomegalovirus exposure and HLA in healthy donors. The PCR used 60 Vbeta and 13 Jbeta primers. Measured with immunoSEQ multiplex PCR; TCRdb has only the in-frame clones, and not every one. The repertoire includes roughly 97,000 clones, roughly two thirds of them detected once, and roughly 3.5% sits in the top ten. Sequencing input: PBMCs. The receptors here all came from a man between 35 and 55 years old in good health and CMV-seronegative.

V gene TRBV9 combines with J gene TRBJ2-2; D is unresolved. This CDR3 is 13 amino acids long. Trimming pared 4 bases from V and 6 bases from J, leaving 10 bases between. Germline V gene lookup returns CDR1 SGDLS and CDR2 YYNGEE. The CDR3 sequence is CASSPTFPGELFF. The CDR3 bases are TGTGCCAGCAGCCCTACCTTCCCCGGGGAGCTGTTTTTT.

The V call is TRBV5-1, the J call TRBJ1-5; 9 nucleotides match TRBD1. The germline CDR1 and CDR2 sequences are SGHRS and YFSETQ. There are 15 residues in the CDR3. With 4 bases clipped from V and 5 bases from J, the junction kept 7 bases outside the gene matches. The CDR3: CASSPGQGWDQPQHF. The CDR3 coding sequence is TGCGCCAGCAGCCCGGGACAGGGCTGGGATCAGCCCCAGCATTTT.

This rearrangement joins TRBV2 to TRBJ2-2; D is unresolved. V was shortened by 9 bases and J by 1 base, with 12 bases between the two germline ends. CDR1 and CDR2 (germline): SNHLY, FYNNEI. The length of the CDR3 is 14 residues. The CDR3 loop is CARRNRENTGELFF. The CDR3 nucleotides are TGTGCCAGGCGCAACCGAGAGAACACCGGGGAGCTGTTTTTT. The variable domain in full, completed from reference TRBV2 and TRBJ2-2, reads EPEVTQTPSHQVTQMGQEVILRCVPISNHLYFYWYRQILGQKVEFLVSFYNNEISEKSEIFDDQFSVERPDGSNFTLKIRSTKLEDSAMYFCARRNRENTGELFFGEGSRLTVL.

In this sample, this clone turned up a few times. The chain combines TRBV5-4 with TRBJ2-1, with TRBD2 matching 7 bases. J was trimmed by 0 bases and V by 3 bases; bases with no gene match: 6. The CDR3 totals 16 residues. Germline V lookup: CDR1 SGHNT, CDR2 YYREEE (reference sequence). The CDR3 spells CASSSTRGSSYNEQFF. DNA of the CDR3: TGTGCCAGCAGCTCCACGCGGGGGAGCTCCTACAATGAGCAGTTCTTC.

The rearrangement uses TRBV5-1 and TRBJ2-2, with 9 bases matching TRBD1. Per the germline V gene, CDR1 is SGHRS and CDR2 is YFSETQ. CDR3 size: 14 residues. V shed 2 bases and J 6 bases; nucleotides not matched to a gene: 2. This chain's CDR3 is CASSLQGAPGELFF. The CDR3 DNA is TGCGCCAGCAGCTTACAGGGGGCTCCCGGGGAGCTGTTTTTT. Based on the CDR3 plus reference TRBV5-1 and TRBJ2-2, the full variable domain is KAGVTQTPRYLIKTRGQQVTLSCSPISGHRSVSWYQQTPGQGLQFLFEYFSETQRNKGNFPGRFSGRQFSNSRSEMNVSTLELGDSALYLCASSLQGAPGELFFGEGSRLTVL.

This chain joins TRBV5-1 and TRBJ2-2; TRBD2 is a possible D gene (6 bases). The length of the CDR3 is 18 residues. The germline gives CDR1 SGHRS, CDR2 YFSETQ. The V end lost 4 bases, the J end lost 3 bases, and 22 bases lay between the germline ends. CDR3: CASSQDRDSYLYTGELFF. The CDR3 coding sequence is TGCGCCAGCAGCCAGGACCGGGACTCCTACCTTTACACCGGGGAGCTGTTTTTT.

This clone was detected a few times. The gene calls are TRBV7-2 and TRBJ2-3; TRBD2 matches 12 bases. Germline loops: CDR1 SGHTA, CDR2 FQGNSA. Losses at the gene ends were 6 bases for V and 3 bases for J; bases not matched to a gene: 4. There are 15 residues in the CDR3. CDR3 protein: CASRPSGGVTDTQYF. For the CDR3, the DNA is TGTGCCAGCAGACCTAGCGGGGGGGTTACAGATACGCAGTATTTT.

The rearrangement joins TRBV6-5 to TRBJ1-2; no reliable D call. V gave up 2 bases and J gave up 3 bases, with 10 bases separating them. Germline CDR1 reads MNHEY; CDR2 reads SVGAGI. The CDR3 length is 14 residues. DNA for the CDR3: TGTGCCAGCAGTTACACACACCGCCACTATGGCTACACCTTC. Encoded protein: CASSYTHRHYGYTF.

This sequence joins TRBV5-4 and TRBJ2-7; D possibly corresponds to TRBD1 (5 bases). V was shortened by 1 base and J by 3 bases, with 11 bases between the two germline ends. The germline V gene encodes CDR1 SGHNT and CDR2 YYREEE (reference sequence). This CDR3 region has 14 residues. The CDR3 region is CASSLTGNSYEQYF. CDR3 in DNA: TGTGCCAGCAGCTTGACAGGAAACAGCTACGAGCAGTACTTC.

V and J are TRBV5-4 and TRBJ2-3; 8 bases are shared with TRBD2. From germline, CDR1 is SGHNT and CDR2 YYREEE (reference sequence). V lost 3 bases to trimming and J lost 4 bases; unmatched junction nucleotides: 10. The CDR3 extends over 16 amino acids. The CDR3 loop reads CASSSRRGGGADTQYF. CDR3 DNA: TGTGCCAGCAGCTCCCGTCGGGGGGGCGGTGCAGATACGCAGTATTTT. Variable domain in full (rest from reference TRBV5-4 and TRBJ2-3): ETGVTQSPTHLIKTRGQQVTLRCSSQSGHNTVSWYQQALGQGPQFIFQYYREEENGRGNFPPRFSGLQFPNYSSELNVNALELDDSALYLCASSSRRGGGADTQYFGPGTRLTVL.

The chain uses TRBV27 and TRBJ1-1; TRBD1 is a possible D gene (5 bases). Trimming took 0 bases from V and 3 from J, leaving 11 bases between them. Germline-derived CDR1 and CDR2 are MNHEY and SMNVEV (reference sequence). This CDR3 comprises 15 residues. CDR3 loop: CASSLSAGTYTEAFF. CDR3 DNA: TGTGCCAGCAGTTTATCAGCGGGGACCTACACTGAAGCTTTCTTT.